This T cell receptor beta chain comes out of a study of T cell responses to AZD1222 COVID-19 vaccine. Overall study: Second-dose intervals of approximately 4 or approximately 12 weeks were pooled.

Study results and limitations: White British ancestry dominated among donors, who included more females, and clonal diversity was possibly underestimated. All repertoire sampling was performed exclusively after the peak T cell response.

V was cut by 1 base and J by 3 bases, with 7 bases left in between. This CDR3 has 13 amino acids. The V gene's germline CDR1 is SGHAT and CDR2 FQNNGV. Sequencing used immunoSEQ multiplex PCR; TCRdb keeps in-frame clones, though not all of them. The table has 100,000 or so clones, around 87% seen once. A remark on this clone: Its antigen is currently unknown.

The sequencing here drew on peripheral blood, taken on day 0 of AZD1222 vaccination. This clonotype was obtained from an adult in good health. The chain recombines TRBV11-2 with TRBJ2-7; D call uncertain. The CDR3 loop is CASSLALDYEQYF. CDR3 nucleotides: TGTGCCAGCAGCTTAGCTTTGGACTACGAGCAGTACTTC.